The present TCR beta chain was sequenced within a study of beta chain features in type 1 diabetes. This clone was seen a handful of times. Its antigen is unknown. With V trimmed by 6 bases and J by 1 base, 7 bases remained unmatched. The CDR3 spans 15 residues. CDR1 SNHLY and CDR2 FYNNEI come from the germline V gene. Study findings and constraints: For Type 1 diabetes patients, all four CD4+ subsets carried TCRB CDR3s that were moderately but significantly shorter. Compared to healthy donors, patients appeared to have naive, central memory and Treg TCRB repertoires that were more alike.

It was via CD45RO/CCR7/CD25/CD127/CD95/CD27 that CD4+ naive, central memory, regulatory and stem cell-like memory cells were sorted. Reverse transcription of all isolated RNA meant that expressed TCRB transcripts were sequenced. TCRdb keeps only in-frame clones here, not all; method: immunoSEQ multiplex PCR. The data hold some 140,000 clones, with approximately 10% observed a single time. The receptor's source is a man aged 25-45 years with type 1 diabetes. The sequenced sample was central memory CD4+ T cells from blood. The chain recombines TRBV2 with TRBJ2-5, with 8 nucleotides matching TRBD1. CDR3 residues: CASSEDRAPQETQYF. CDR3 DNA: TGTGCCAGCAGCGAGGACAGGGCACCCCAAGAGACCCAGTACTTC.